A selection of T cell receptor beta chains follows, all from one sample in a study of CD8+CD57+ T cells in acquired aplastic anemia. TCRdb re-analysed the reads in MiXCR, keeping a single row per CDR3 protein. Among some 220,000 distinct CDR3 sequences listed, around 32% were seen once. The sequencing input was sorted CD4+, CD8+, or CD8+CD57+ T cells (not recorded which) from PBMCs. These TCRs come from a human donor in good health, serving as a control. The CDR3 runs from the conserved cysteine through the conserved F or W. Fields, in order: clone size, V gene, J gene, D gene, CDR3 DNA, CDR3 protein. D genes are given only for firm matches. Clone size, where shown, is once, few, many, or a class for clones that have expanded.

>many|TRBV20-1|TRBJ2-5|NA
TGCAGTGCTACGGAGGGGGCCCTAGAGACCCAGTACTTC
CSATEGALETQYF
>NA|TRBV7-9|TRBJ2-3|NA
TGTGCCAGCAGCTTGGCGGCAGATACGCAGTATTTT
CASSLAADTQYF
>many|TRBV2|TRBJ1-3|NA
TGTGCCAGCAGTGAAGTTGTAGGACCTGGAAACACCATATATTTT
CASSEVVGPGNTIYF
>NA|TRBV10-3|TRBJ2-5|NA
TGTGCCATCAGCGCGGGACTTTTCGATGAAGAGGCCCGGTACTTC
CAISAGLFDEEARYF
>NA|TRBV5-1|TRBJ1-4|NA
TGCGCCAGCAGCTCGGGACTATCAACTAATGAAAAACTGTTTTTT
CASSSGLSTNEKLFF
>many|TRBV6-5|TRBJ1-5|NA
TGTGCCAGCAGTTACTCCCCCAATCAGCCCCAGCATTTT
CASSYSPNQPQHF
>NA|TRBV15|TRBJ1-1|NA
TGTGCCACCAGCAGAGATGAGGGTAACACTGAAGCTTTCTTT
CATSRDEGNTEAFF
>many|TRBV7-2|TRBJ1-1|NA
TGTGCCAGCAGCTTACGACTGCAGAACACTGAAGCTTTCTTT
CASSLRLQNTEAFF
>few|TRBV11-2|TRBJ1-1|NA
TGTGCCAGCAGCTTAGATCCTTTGGGGAAAGCTTTCTTT
CASSLDPLGKAFF
>NA|TRBV27|TRBJ1-3|NA
TGTGCCAGCAGTCCCGACCCAATCTCTGGAAACACCATATATTTT
CASSPDPISGNTIYF
>NA|TRBV15|TRBJ1-2|NA
TGTGCCACCAGCAGAGTTTCGACAGGATCCTATGGCTACACCTTC
CATSRVSTGSYGYTF
>few|TRBV5-4|TRBJ2-1|NA
TGTGCCAGCAGCTTGGATCGGGTGGGTTTCTCCTACAATGAGCAGTTCTTC
CASSLDRVGFSYNEQFF
>NA|TRBV10-3|TRBJ1-2|NA
TGTGCCATCAGTGAGTCGGCAGGAGCCGATAACTATGGCTACACCTTC
CAISESAGADNYGYTF
>many|TRBV12-3/TRBV12-4|TRBJ1-6|NA
TGTGCCAGCAGTTTACGGCGGCCCGGGAATAATTCACCCCTCCACTTT
CASSLRRPGNNSPLHF
>few|TRBV2|TRBJ1-2|TRBD1
TGTGCCAGCACCTTGACAGGGGTCAACTATGGCTACACCTTC
CASTLTGVNYGYTF
>few|TRBV15|TRBJ2-7|TRBD1
TGTGCCACCAGCAGAGGTTTGGGACAGAACTACGAGCAGTACTTC
CATSRGLGQNYEQYF
>many|TRBV7-3|TRBJ2-7|TRBD2
TGTGCCAGCAGCCGTCTAGCGGGGGGATCCTACGAGCAGTACTTC
CASSRLAGGSYEQYF
>NA|TRBV12-3/TRBV12-4|TRBJ1-1|TRBD1
TGTGCCAGCAGTCGACAGGGGGCCTTGAACACTGAAGCTTTCTTT
CASSRQGALNTEAFF
>few|TRBV2|TRBJ2-1|NA
TGTGCCAGCAGTTACGGACGGGGTATAGGCATAAATGAGCAGTTCTTC
CASSYGRGIGINEQFF
>NA|TRBV20-1|TRBJ1-1|TRBD1
TGCAGTGCTAGAGATGCAGGGGGGATCGGGGCTTTCTTT
CSARDAGGIGAFF
>many|TRBV11-2|TRBJ2-7|TRBD1
TGTGCCAGCAGCCGGGGACAGAAACTAACCTACGAGCAGTACTTC
CASSRGQKLTYEQYF
>NA|TRBV27|TRBJ1-6|TRBD1
TGTGCCAGCAGTATCTTGACCGGGACAGGATTTAATTCACCCCTCCACTTT
CASSILTGTGFNSPLHF
>NA|TRBV7-8|TRBJ2-7|TRBD1
TGTGCCAGCAACGCAAACAGGGGGACCTACGAGCTGTACTTC
CASNANRGTYELYF
>few|TRBV4-2|TRBJ2-3|NA
TGTGCCAGCAGCCTCGGGACTCGGGCAGATACGCAGTATTTT
CASSLGTRADTQYF
>NA|TRBV5-5|TRBJ1-4|TRBD1
TGTGCCAGCAGCCTAGGAGGGGCAGGGGGCCTTGAAAAACTGTTTTTT
CASSLGGAGGLEKLFF
>NA|TRBV2|TRBJ2-2|NA
TGTGCCAGCAGCCCTGGGGTGTGGGACACCGGGGAGCTGTTTTTT
CASSPGVWDTGELFF
>NA|TRBV12-3/TRBV12-4|TRBJ2-3|TRBD2
TGTGCCAGCAGTTTGTTCGGGACTAGTATTTCGGATACGCAGTATTTT
CASSLFGTSISDTQYF
>many|TRBV2|TRBJ1-2|TRBD1
TGTGCCAGCAGCCCTACCGGGACAGATAACTATGGCTACACCTTC
CASSPTGTDNYGYTF
>many|TRBV19|TRBJ2-6|NA
TGTGCCAGTAGTACAGGGAAGAGCTCTGGGGCCAACGTCCTGACTTTC
CASSTGKSSGANVLTF
>NA|TRBV13|TRBJ1-4|TRBD1
TGTGCCAGCAGCTCAGGGACAGGGGCTGAAAAACTGTTTTTT
CASSSGTGAEKLFF
>many|TRBV29-1|TRBJ1-2|TRBD1
TGCAGCGCAGGACAGGGGATTAGTTATGGCTACACCTTC
CSAGQGISYGYTF
>few|TRBV3-1|TRBJ1-2|TRBD1
TGTGCCAGCAGCGGAAACAGGGGTTCTTCCGGCTACACCTTC
CASSGNRGSSGYTF
>few|TRBV3-1|TRBJ2-7|NA
TGTGCCAGCAGCCAAGTCCTGGGGCTAAGCTCCTACGAGCAGTACTTC
CASSQVLGLSSYEQYF
>few|TRBV20-1|TRBJ2-3|NA
TGCAATGCTAGAGACGGGGGCGGCACAGATACGCAGTATTTT
CNARDGGGTDTQYF
>few|TRBV2|TRBJ2-4|NA
TGTGCCAGCAGTGAACGGGCGGAGGGACACAGGACAGCCAAAAACATTCAGTACTTC
CASSERAEGHRTAKNIQYF
>few|TRBV28|TRBJ1-2|TRBD1
TGTGCCAGCAGTGCATCCGGGACAGGGTCTTCCTGGGGCTACACCTTC
CASSASGTGSSWGYTF
>many|TRBV19|TRBJ2-7|NA
TGTGCCAGTAGTATAGCCCTAGTAGCTAGCTACGAGCAGTACTTC
CASSIALVASYEQYF
>NA|TRBV2|TRBJ1-1|NA
TGTGCCAGCACCCAAAGATCCGGGGGTCTAACTGAAGCTTTCTTT
CASTQRSGGLTEAFF
>many|TRBV12-3/TRBV12-4|TRBJ1-5|NA
TGTGCCAGCAGTCGGGGGGTAGCGTATCAGCCCCAGCATTTT
CASSRGVAYQPQHF
>NA|TRBV25-1|TRBJ1-1|TRBD1
TGTGCCAGCGCGGGAAGGGGGCCGAACACTGAAGCTTTCTTT
CASAGRGPNTEAFF
>many|TRBV4-1|TRBJ1-2|NA
TGCGCCAGCAGCCAAGATCGGGACTATGGCTACACCTTC
CASSQDRDYGYTF
>once|TRBV29-1|TRBJ1-3|NA
TGCAGCGTTGGGGAAGACGTATACTCTGGAAACACCATATATTTT
CSVGEDVYSGNTIYF
>few|TRBV5-1|TRBJ2-5|TRBD1
TGCGCCAGCAGCTTTTTTTCAGGGGGCCAAGAGACCCAGTACTTC
CASSFFSGGQETQYF
>NA|TRBV2|TRBJ1-5|TRBD1
TGTGCCAGCAGTCTCGACAGGGGCGGTCAGCCCCAGCATTTT
CASSLDRGGQPQHF
>NA|TRBV10-3|TRBJ1-4|NA
TGTGCCATCAGTTACCGTCCGGGGGGCGACGAAAAACTGTTTTTT
CAISYRPGGDEKLFF
>many|TRBV2|TRBJ2-7|TRBD1
TGTGCCAGCAGACCGGGACAGGGGGCATACGAGCAGTACTTC
CASRPGQGAYEQYF
>few|TRBV5-6|TRBJ1-4|TRBD1
TGTGCCAGCAGCCTAACGGGACAGGGGGGGGAAAAACTGTTTTTT
CASSLTGQGGEKLFF
>many|TRBV12-3/TRBV12-4|TRBJ2-1|NA
TGTGCCAGCAGTTTAGCCAGCTCCTACAATGAGCAGTTCTTC
CASSLASSYNEQFF
>many|TRBV9|TRBJ2-7|NA
TGTGCCAGCAGCGTAGACGGAGGGACCGCGTACGAGCAGTACTTC
CASSVDGGTAYEQYF
>NA|TRBV10-3|TRBJ1-5|TRBD1
TGTGCCATCAGTGGGACAGGGGGAAGCAATCAGCCCCAGCATTTT
CAISGTGGSNQPQHF
>NA|TRBV9|TRBJ1-2|NA
TGTGCCAGCAGTCAGGACTTCTATGGCTACACCTTC
CASSQDFYGYTF
>NA|TRBV5-1|TRBJ2-5|TRBD2
TGCGCCAGCAGCTCCCCGGGACTAGAGTACCAAGAGACCCAGTACTTC
CASSSPGLEYQETQYF
>many|TRBV24-1|TRBJ1-5|NA
TGTGCCACCAGTGCAGGAGATAGCAATCAGCCCCAGCATTTT
CATSAGDSNQPQHF
>few|TRBV10-3|TRBJ1-1|NA
TGTGCCAGCAGTTATAGTCCTCACGGGGACACTGAAGCTTTCTTT
CASSYSPHGDTEAFF
>few|TRBV11-2|TRBJ2-1|NA
TGTGCCAGCAGTTATAGGGACACCAATTCCTACAATGAGCAGTTCTTC
CASSYRDTNSYNEQFF
>NA|TRBV2|TRBJ1-2|NA
TGTGCCAGCAGTGTACAGGGTATCGGGAGCGGCTACACCTTC
CASSVQGIGSGYTF
>NA|TRBV28|TRBJ1-1|NA
TGTGCCAGCAGTCGCAGGGTTGAAGCTTTCTTT
CASSRRVEAFF
>NA|TRBV15|TRBJ2-7|TRBD1
TGTGCCACCAGCGGCCGGGACAGGGCCTCCTACGAGCAGTACTTC
CATSGRDRASYEQYF
>many|TRBV10-3|TRBJ2-1|NA
TGTGCCATCAGTGAGTCCGGCGGTAAGGGCTACAATGAGCAGTTCTTC
CAISESGGKGYNEQFF
>NA|TRBV2|TRBJ1-2|TRBD1
TGTGCCAGTTGTCGGGACAGCTATGGCTACACCTTC
CASCRDSYGYTF